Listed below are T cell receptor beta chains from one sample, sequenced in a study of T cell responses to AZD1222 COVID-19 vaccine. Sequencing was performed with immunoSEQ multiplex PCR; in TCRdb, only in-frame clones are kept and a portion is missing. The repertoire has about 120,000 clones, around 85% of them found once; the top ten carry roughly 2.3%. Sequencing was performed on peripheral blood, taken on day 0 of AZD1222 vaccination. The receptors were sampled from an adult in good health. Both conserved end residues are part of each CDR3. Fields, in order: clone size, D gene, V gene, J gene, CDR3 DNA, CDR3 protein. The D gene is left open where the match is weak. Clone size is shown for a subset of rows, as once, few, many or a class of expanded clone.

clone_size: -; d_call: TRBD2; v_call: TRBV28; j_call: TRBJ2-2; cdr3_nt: TGTGCCAGCAGTAGACTAGCGGGAGGAACCGGGGAGCTGTTTTTT; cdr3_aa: CASSRLAGGTGELFF
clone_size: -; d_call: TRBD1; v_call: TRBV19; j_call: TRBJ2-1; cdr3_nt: TGTGCCAGTAGAGCAGGGGGCGATAACAATGAGCAGTTCTTC; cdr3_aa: CASRAGGDNNEQFF
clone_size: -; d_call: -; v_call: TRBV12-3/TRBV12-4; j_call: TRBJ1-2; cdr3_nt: TGTGCCAGCAGTTTGTGGGGGGGCTATGGCTACACCTTC; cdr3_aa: CASSLWGGYGYTF
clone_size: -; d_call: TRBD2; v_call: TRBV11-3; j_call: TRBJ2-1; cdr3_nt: TGTGCCAGCAGCACAGGGACTAGAAGCCATGAGCAGTTCTTC; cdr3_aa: CASSTGTRSHEQFF
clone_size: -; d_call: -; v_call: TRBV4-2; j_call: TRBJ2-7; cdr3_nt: TGTGCCAGCAGCCAACCGCCCAGGACTACCTACGAGCAGTACTTC; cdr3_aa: CASSQPPRTTYEQYF
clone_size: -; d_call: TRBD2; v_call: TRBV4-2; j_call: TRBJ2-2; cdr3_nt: TGTGCCAGCAGCCCCCAGCGGGGGAACACCGGGGAGCTGTTTTTT; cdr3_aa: CASSPQRGNTGELFF
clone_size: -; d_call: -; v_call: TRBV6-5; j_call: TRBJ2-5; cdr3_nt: TGTGCCAGCTCCCGGGGGTATGAAGAGACCCAGTACTTC; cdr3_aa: CASSRGYEETQYF
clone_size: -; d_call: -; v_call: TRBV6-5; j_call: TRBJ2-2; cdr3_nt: TGTGCCAGCAGTTACTTCAGGGAGACGGGGGAGCTGTTTTTT; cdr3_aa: CASSYFRETGELFF
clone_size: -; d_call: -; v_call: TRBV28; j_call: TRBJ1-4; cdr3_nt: TGTGCCAGCAGTAGTACAGGCTTTTCTAATGAAAAACTGTTTTTT; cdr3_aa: CASSSTGFSNEKLFF
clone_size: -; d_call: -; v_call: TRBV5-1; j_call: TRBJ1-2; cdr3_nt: TGCGCCAGCGGGCTCGGAACTTCGCGCTACACCTTC; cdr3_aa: CASGLGTSRYTF
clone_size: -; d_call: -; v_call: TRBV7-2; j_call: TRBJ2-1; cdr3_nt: TGTGCCAGCAGCTTATCTTACCTCAATGAGCAGTTCTTC; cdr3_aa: CASSLSYLNEQFF
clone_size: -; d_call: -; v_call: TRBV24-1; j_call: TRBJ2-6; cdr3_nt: TGTGCCACCAGTTACTCTGGGGCCAACGTCCTGACTTTC; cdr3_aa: CATSYSGANVLTF
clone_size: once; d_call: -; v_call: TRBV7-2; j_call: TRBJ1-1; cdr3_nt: TGTGCCAGCAGCTTAGGGGCCACAGCAGCTTTCTTT; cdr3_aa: CASSLGATAAFF
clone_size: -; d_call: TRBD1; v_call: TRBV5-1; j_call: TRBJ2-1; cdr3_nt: TGCGCCAGTACCTCCGGGACAGGGAATGAGCAGTTCTTC; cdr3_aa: CASTSGTGNEQFF
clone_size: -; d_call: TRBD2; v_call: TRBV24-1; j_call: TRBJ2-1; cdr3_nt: TGTGCCACCAGTGATTGGACTAGCGGGAGGTACAATGAGCAGTTCTTC; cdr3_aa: CATSDWTSGRYNEQFF
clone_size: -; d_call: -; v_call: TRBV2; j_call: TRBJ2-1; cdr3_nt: TGTGCCAGCAGCCCAGGACTCCCGGGCCGGAATGAGCAGTTCTTC; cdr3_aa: CASSPGLPGRNEQFF
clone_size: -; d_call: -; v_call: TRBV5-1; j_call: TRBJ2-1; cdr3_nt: TGCGCCAGCAGCTTGGCCGGTAATGTAGGTAACACTGAGCAGTTCTTC; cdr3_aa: CASSLAGNVGNTEQFF
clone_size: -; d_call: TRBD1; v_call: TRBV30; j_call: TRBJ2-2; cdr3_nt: TGTGCCTGGAGCGGAAACAGGGGCATGAACACCGGGGAGCTGTTTTTT; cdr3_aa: CAWSGNRGMNTGELFF
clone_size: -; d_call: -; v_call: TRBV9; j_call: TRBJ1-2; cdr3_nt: TGTGCCAGCAGCTCCCGGCGAGAAGGCTACACCTTC; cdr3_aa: CASSSRREGYTF
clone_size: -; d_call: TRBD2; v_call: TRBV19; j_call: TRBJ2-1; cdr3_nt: TGTGCCAGTAGTATAGGGACTAGCCCCAATGAGCAGTTCTTC; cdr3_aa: CASSIGTSPNEQFF
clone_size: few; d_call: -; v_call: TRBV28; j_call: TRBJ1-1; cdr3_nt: TGTGCCAGCAGTCCAGAAGGAATGCCGAACACTGAAGCTTTCTTT; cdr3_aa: CASSPEGMPNTEAFF
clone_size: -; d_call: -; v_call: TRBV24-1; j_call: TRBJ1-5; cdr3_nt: TGTGCCACCAGCGGACCACAGGTAAATCAGCCCCAGCATTTT; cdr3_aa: CATSGPQVNQPQHF
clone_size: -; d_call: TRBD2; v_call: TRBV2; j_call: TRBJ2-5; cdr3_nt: TGTGCCAGCAGTGAGGCCCGGAGCGGGGGCCAAGAGACCCAGTACTTC; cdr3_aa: CASSEARSGGQETQYF
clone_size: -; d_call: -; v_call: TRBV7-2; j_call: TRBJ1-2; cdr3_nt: TGTGCCAGCAGCTTGGGTGGGGCAGGGTCGGACTATGGCTACACCTTC; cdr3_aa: CASSLGGAGSDYGYTF
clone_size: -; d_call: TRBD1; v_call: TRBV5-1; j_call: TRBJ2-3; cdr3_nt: TGCGCCAGCAGCTTCCCCACAGGGACAGGCCGACAAGATACGCAGTATTTT; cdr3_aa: CASSFPTGTGRQDTQYF
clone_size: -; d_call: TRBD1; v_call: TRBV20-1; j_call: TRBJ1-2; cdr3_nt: TGCAGTGCTAGTCGGTCAGGGGGGCAGGGCTACACCTTC; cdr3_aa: CSASRSGGQGYTF
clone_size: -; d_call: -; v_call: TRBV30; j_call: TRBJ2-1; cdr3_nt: TGTGCCTGGAGTGTACGGCGGGAAGATGAGCAGTTCTTC; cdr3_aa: CAWSVRREDEQFF
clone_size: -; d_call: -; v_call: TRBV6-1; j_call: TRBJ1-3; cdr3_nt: TGTGCCAGCAGTGAACAGTTTACCTCTGGAAACACCATATATTTT; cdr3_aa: CASSEQFTSGNTIYF
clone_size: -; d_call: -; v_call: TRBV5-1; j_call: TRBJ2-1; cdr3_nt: TGCGCCAGCAGCTTGACTGGCGAGAGCTCCTACAATGAGCAGTTCTTC; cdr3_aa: CASSLTGESSYNEQFF
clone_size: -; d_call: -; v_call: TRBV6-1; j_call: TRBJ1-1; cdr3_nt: TGTGCCAGCAGTGAGGCCTGGGGCACTGAAGCTTTCTTT; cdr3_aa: CASSEAWGTEAFF
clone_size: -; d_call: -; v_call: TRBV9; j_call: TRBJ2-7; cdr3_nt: TGTGCCAGCAGCCCCAGGGTACTAGCTACGAGCGGTGAGCAGTACTTC; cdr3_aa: CASSPRVLATSGEQYF
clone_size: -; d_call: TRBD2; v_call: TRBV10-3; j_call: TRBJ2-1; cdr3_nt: TGTGCCACCCGAGCGGGGGGCTCCTACAATGAGCAGTTCTTC; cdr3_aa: CATRAGGSYNEQFF